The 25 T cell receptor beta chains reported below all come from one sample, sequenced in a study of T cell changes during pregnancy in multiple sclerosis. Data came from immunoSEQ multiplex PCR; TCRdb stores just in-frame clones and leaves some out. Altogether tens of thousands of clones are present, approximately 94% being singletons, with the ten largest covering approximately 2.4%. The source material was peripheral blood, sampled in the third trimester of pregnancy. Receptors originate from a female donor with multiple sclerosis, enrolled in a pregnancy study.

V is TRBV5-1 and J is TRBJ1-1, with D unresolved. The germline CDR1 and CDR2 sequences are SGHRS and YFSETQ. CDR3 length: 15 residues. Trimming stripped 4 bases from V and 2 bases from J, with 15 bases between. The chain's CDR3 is CASSPLTRSNTEAFF. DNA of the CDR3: TGCGCCAGCAGCCCGTTGACAAGGTCCAACACTGAAGCTTTCTTT.

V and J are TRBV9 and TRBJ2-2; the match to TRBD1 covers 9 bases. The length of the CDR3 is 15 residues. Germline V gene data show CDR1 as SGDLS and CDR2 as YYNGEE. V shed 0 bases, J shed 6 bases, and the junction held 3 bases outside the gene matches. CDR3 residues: CASSVVGTGSGELFF. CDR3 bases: TGTGCCAGCAGCGTAGTAGGGACAGGGTCCGGGGAGCTGTTTTTT.

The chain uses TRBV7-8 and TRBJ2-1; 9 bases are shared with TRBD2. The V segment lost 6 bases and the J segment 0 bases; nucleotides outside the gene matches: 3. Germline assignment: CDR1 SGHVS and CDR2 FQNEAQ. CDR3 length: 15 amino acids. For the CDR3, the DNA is TGTGCCAGCAGTTATAGCGGGGGCTCCTACAATGAGCAGTTCTTC. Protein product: CASSYSGGSYNEQFF.

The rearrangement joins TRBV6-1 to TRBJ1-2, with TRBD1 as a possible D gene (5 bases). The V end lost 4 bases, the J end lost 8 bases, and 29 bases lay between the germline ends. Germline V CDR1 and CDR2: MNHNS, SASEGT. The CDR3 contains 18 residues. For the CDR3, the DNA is TGTGCCAGCAGTGGTGGGGGGGGAGGGTCCTACGTTTTTGGAGGCTACACCTTC. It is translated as CASSGGGGGSYVFGGYTF.

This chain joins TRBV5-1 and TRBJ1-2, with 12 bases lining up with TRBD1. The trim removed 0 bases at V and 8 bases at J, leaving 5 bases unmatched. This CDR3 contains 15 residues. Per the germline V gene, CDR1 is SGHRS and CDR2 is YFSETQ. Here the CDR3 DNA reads TGCGCCAGCAGCTTGGAGGGACAGGGGGCGCAGGGCTACACCTTC. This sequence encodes CASSLEGQGAQGYTF.

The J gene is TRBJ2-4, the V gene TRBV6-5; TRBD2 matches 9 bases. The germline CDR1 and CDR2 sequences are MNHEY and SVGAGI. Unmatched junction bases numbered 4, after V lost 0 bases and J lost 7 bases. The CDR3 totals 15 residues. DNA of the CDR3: TGTGCCAGCAGTTACTCAGGGACTAGCAGCAACATTCAGTACTTC. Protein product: CASSYSGTSSNIQYF.

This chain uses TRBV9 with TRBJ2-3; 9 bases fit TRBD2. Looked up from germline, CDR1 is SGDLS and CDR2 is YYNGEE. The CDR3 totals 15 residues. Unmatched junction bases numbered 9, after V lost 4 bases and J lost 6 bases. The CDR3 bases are TGTGCCAGCAGCTCTAGCGGGGCCGCCGTGGATACGCAGTATTTT. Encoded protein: CASSSSGAAVDTQYF.

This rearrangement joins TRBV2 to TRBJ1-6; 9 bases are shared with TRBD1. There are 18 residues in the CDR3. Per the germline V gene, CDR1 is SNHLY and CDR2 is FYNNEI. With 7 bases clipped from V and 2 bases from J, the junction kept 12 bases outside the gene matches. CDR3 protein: CASNPIWDREPYNSPLHF. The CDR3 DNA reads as TGTGCCAGCAACCCGATTTGGGACAGGGAACCCTATAATTCACCCCTCCACTTT.

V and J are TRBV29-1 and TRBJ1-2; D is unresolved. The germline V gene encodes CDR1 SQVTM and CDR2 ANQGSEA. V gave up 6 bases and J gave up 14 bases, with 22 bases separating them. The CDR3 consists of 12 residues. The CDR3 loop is CSVIAAADVITF. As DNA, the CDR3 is TGCAGCGTCATAGCGGCCGCCGACGTTATTACCTTC. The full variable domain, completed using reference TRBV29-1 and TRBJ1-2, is SAVISQKPSRDICQRGTSLTIQCQVDSQVTMMFWYRQQPGQSLTLIATANQGSEATYESGFVIDKFPISRPNLTFSTLTVSNMSPEDSSIYLCSVIAAADVITFGSGTRLTVV.

Here the CDR3 DNA reads TGTGCCAGTATCCCCGACAGGGGCCCCGCAGGTTGCTCCTACGAGCAGTACTTC. As protein: CASIPDRGPAGCSYEQYF. The J gene is TRBJ2-7, the V gene TRBV19, with 8 bases identical to TRBD1. Germline V gene sequence: CDR1 LNHDA, CDR2 SQIVND (reference sequence). This CDR3 has 18 amino acids. V was pared by 7 bases and J by 0 bases, with 17 bases of the junction left unmatched.

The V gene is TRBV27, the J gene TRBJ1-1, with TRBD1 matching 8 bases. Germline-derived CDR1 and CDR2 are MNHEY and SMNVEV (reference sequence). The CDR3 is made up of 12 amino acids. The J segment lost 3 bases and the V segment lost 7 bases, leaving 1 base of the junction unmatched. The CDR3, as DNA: TGTGCCAGCACGACAGGGGACACTGAAGCTTTCTTT. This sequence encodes CASTTGDTEAFF.

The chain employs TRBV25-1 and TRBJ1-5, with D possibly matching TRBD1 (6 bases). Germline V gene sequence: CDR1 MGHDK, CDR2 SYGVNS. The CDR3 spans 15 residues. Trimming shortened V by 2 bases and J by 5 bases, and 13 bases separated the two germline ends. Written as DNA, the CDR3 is TGTGCCAGCAGTGAAACGGCAGGGGACGATCAGCCCCAGCATTTT. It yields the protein CASSETAGDDQPQHF.

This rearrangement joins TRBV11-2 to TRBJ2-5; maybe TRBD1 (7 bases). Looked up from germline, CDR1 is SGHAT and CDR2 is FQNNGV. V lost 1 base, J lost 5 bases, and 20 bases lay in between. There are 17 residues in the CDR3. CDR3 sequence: CASSLAVVGGGWETQYF. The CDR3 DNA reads TGTGCCAGCAGCTTAGCTGTAGTTGGAGGGGGCTGGGAGACCCAGTACTTC.

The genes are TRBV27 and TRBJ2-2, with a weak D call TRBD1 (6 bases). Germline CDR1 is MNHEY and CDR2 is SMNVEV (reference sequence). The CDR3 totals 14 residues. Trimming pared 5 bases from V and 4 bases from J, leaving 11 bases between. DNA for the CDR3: TGTGCCAGCAGTCCCAGACAGGTCACCGGGGAGCTGTTTTTT. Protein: CASSPRQVTGELFF.

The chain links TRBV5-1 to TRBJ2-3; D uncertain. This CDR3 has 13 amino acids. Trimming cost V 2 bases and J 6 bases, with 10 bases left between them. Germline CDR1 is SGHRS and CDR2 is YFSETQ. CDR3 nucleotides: TGCGCCAGCAGCTTACCCGCGAAGGATACGCAGTATTTT. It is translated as CASSLPAKDTQYF.

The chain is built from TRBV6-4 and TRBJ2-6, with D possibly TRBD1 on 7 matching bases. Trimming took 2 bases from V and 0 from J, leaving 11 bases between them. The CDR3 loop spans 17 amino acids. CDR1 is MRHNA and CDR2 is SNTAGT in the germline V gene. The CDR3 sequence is CASSDQGGFSGANVLTF. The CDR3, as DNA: TGTGCCAGCAGTGACCAGGGGGGCTTCTCTGGGGCCAACGTCCTGACTTTC.

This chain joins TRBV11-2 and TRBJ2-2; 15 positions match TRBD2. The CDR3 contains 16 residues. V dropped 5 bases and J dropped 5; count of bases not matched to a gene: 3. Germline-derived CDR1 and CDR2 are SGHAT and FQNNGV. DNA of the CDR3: TGTGCCAGCAGCCGGACTAGCGGGGGGGATACCGGGGAGCTGTTTTTT. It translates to CASSRTSGGDTGELFF.

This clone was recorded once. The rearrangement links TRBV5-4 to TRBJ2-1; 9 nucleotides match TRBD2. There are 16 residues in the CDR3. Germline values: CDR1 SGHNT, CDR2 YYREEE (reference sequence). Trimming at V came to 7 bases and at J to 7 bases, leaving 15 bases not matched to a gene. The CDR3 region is CASESRASGVGNEQFF. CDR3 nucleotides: TGTGCCAGCGAGAGTAGAGCTAGCGGGGTAGGAAATGAGCAGTTCTTC.

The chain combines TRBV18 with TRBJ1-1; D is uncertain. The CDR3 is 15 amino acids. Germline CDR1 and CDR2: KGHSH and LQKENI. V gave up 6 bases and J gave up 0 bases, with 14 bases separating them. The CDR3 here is CASSPFFSVNTEAFF. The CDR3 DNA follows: TGTGCCAGCTCGCCTTTTTTTAGCGTGAACACTGAAGCTTTCTTT.

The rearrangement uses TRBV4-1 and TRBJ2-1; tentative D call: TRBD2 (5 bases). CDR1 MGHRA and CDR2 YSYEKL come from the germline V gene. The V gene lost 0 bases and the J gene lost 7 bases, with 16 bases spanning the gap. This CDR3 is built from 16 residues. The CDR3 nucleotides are TGCGCCAGCAGCCAAGACCCCGACTACGACCGAAATGAGCAGTTCTTC. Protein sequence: CASSQDPDYDRNEQFF.

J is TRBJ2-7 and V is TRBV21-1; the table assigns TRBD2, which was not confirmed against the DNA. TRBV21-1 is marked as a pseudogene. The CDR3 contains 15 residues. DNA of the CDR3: TGTGCCAGCAGCAAAGGCCCGGTGAGCTCCTACGAGCAGTACTTC. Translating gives CASSKGPVSSYEQYF.

The CDR3 DNA sequence: TGTGCCAGCCAAAGACAGGGGCCAAATTCACCCCTCCACTTT. Translating gives CASQRQGPNSPLHF. The V call is TRBV7-8, the J call TRBJ1-6, with 8 positions matching TRBD1. V shed 8 bases and J 7 bases; nucleotides not matched to a gene: 7. There are 14 residues in the CDR3. Germline V gene sequence: CDR1 SGHVS, CDR2 FQNEAQ.

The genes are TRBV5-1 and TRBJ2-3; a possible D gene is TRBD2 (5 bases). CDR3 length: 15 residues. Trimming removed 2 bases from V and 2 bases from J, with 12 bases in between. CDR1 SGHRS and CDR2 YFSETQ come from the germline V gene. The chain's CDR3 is CASSLLPGFTDTQYF. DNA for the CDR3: TGCGCCAGCAGCTTACTACCGGGGTTCACAGATACGCAGTATTTT. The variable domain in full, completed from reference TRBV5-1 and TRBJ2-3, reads KAGVTQTPRYLIKTRGQQVTLSCSPISGHRSVSWYQQTPGQGLQFLFEYFSETQRNKGNFPGRFSGRQFSNSRSEMNVSTLELGDSALYLCASSLLPGFTDTQYFGPGTRLTVL.

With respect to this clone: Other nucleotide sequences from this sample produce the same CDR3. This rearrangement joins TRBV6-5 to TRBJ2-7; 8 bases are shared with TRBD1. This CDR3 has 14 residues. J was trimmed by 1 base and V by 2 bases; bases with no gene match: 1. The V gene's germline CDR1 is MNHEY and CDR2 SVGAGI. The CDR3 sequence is CASSYGQGSYEQYF. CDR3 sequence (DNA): TGTGCCAGCAGTTACGGACAGGGATCCTACGAGCAGTACTTC.

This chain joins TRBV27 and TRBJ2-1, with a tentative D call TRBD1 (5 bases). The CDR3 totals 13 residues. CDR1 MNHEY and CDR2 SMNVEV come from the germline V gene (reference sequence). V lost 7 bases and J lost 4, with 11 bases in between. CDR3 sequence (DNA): TGTGCCAGCAAGGGGTGGGATTACAATGAGCAGTTCTTC. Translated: CASKGWDYNEQFF.